This TCR beta chain appears in the sequencing data of a study of shared clonotypes between healthy human individuals. Study details: Each donor had three CD4 naive, three CD4 memory, two CD8 naive and one CD8 memory plate.

Germline V gene data show CDR1 as SQVTM and CDR2 as ANQGSEA. CDR3 length: 14 residues. The ends lost 6 bases at V and 4 bases at J; junction bases unmatched: 6. The data were produced by immunoSEQ multiplex PCR, yet TCRdb's version contains in-frame clones alone and is incomplete. The data show 2 million to 2.5 million clones, 85% to 95% seen once. The specimen sequenced was naive CD4+ T cells from PBMCs. Subset specified: CD45RA+ positively selected. The chain uses TRBV29-1 and TRBJ2-1; TRBD2 matches 10 bases. This TCR was recovered from a man between 18 and 29 years old in good health. Some clones in this sample may be carry-over from other donors' samples. In DNA, the CDR3 is TGCAGCGTGCCCGGGACTAGCGTGTACAATGAGCAGTTCTTC. Amino acid sequence: CSVPGTSVYNEQFF.